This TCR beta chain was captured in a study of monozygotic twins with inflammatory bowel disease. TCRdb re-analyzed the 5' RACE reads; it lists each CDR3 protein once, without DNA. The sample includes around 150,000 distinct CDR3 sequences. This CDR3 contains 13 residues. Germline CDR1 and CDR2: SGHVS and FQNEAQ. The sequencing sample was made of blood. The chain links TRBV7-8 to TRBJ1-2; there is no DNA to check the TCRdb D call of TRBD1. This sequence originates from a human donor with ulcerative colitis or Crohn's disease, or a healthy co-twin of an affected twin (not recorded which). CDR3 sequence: CASSLEGHPVDTF.